Following are 8 T cell receptor beta chains from one sample sequenced in a study of blood T cells in healthy people across ages. The use of a sample-barcoded 5' primer and a J-beta primer mix characterized a second PCR of roughly 6 to 11 cycles. TCRdb reprocessed the 5' RACE reads with MiXCR, giving one entry per CDR3 protein. The sample has about 750,000 distinct CDR3 sequences, less than 70% seen once. The sample consisted of blood. The receptors here all came from an elderly man in good health.

The CDR3 is CASSRLSGRAAYEQYF. The CDR3 DNA sequence: TGTGCCAGCAGCCGACTTAGCGGGAGGGCCGCCTACGAGCAGTACTTC. V is TRBV7-9 and J is TRBJ2-7; 11 bases agree with TRBD2. Losses at the gene ends were 5 bases for V and 2 bases for J; bases not matched to a gene: 8. Germline V lookup: CDR1 SEHNR, CDR2 FQNEAQ (reference sequence). This CDR3 spans 16 amino acids.

The genes are TRBV21-1 and TRBJ2-6; the table assigns TRBD1, which was not confirmed against the DNA. TRBV21-1 constitutes a pseudogene. The CDR3 consists of 17 residues. The CDR3 sequence: CASTWDTLSSGANVLTF. CDR3 nucleotide sequence: TGTGCCAGCACCTGGGACACTTTGAGCTCTGGGGCCAACGTCCTGACTTTC.

The chain combines TRBV20-1 with TRBJ2-5; D perhaps matches TRBD1 (6 bases). Germline loops: CDR1 DFQATT, CDR2 SNEGSKA (reference sequence). Trimming removed 4 bases from V and 2 bases from J, with 8 bases in between. The CDR3 runs 12 residues. This CDR3 is CSATDRQETQYF. For the CDR3, the DNA is TGCAGTGCTACTGACAGGCAAGAGACCCAGTACTTC.

This clonotype showed up just a few times. The chain has TRBV11-2 and TRBJ2-1; the D is unclear. CDR1 and CDR2 (germline): SGHAT, FQNNGV. Trimming removed 5 bases from V and 0 bases from J, with 8 bases in between. This CDR3 is built from 14 residues. CDR3 amino acids: CASSGPSSYNEQFF. The CDR3, as DNA: TGTGCCAGCAGCGGCCCGAGCTCCTACAATGAGCAGTTCTTC.

This clonotype showed up just a few times. The chain uses TRBV5-1 and TRBJ1-1; 7 nucleotides match TRBD1. J lost 4 bases, V lost 7 bases, and 10 bases had no gene match. Germline-derived CDR1 and CDR2 are SGHRS and YFSETQ. The CDR3 is made up of 14 amino acids. In DNA, the CDR3 is TGCGCCAGCCAACAGGGGTCGATGAGCACTGAAGCTTTCTTT. It yields the protein CASQQGSMSTEAFF. The full variable domain, with the rest looked up from reference TRBV5-1 and TRBJ1-1, is KAGVTQTPRYLIKTRGQQVTLSCSPISGHRSVSWYQQTPGQGLQFLFEYFSETQRNKGNFPGRFSGRQFSNSRSEMNVSTLELGDSALYLCASQQGSMSTEAFFGQGTRLTVV.

This clonotype has a handful of counts. CDR3 nucleotides: TGTGCCAGCACCCTCTTACGACTCCCTGAGGCAGATACGCAGTATTTT. Its protein is CASTLLRLPEADTQYF. This chain uses TRBV11-1 with TRBJ2-3; D remains unclear. Germline assignment: CDR1 SGHAT and CDR2 FQDESV (reference sequence). The CDR3 is made up of 16 amino acids. V was pared by 7 bases and J by 4 bases, with 21 bases between.

This clonotype was seen only a few times. The chain couples TRBV3-1 to TRBJ2-1; 8 nucleotides align to TRBD1. The V and J ends lost 0 bases and 3 bases, in that order; junction bases with no gene match: 4. This CDR3 contains 16 residues. Germline CDR1 and CDR2: LGHDT and YNNKEL (reference sequence). The CDR3 region has the DNA TGTGCCAGCAGCCAAGATCAAGGACAGGGCTACAATGAGCAGTTCTTC. Translating gives CASSQDQGQGYNEQFF.

This chain uses TRBV5-1 with TRBJ2-1; D uncertain. The CDR3 is 14 residues long. CDR1 and CDR2 from the germline V gene are SGHRS and YFSETQ. V lost 0 bases to trimming and J lost 10 bases, with 14 bases between them. The DNA of the CDR3 is TGCGCCAGCAGCTTGGGACCGACACAGAACGAGCAGTTCTTC. Translating it yields CASSLGPTQNEQFF.